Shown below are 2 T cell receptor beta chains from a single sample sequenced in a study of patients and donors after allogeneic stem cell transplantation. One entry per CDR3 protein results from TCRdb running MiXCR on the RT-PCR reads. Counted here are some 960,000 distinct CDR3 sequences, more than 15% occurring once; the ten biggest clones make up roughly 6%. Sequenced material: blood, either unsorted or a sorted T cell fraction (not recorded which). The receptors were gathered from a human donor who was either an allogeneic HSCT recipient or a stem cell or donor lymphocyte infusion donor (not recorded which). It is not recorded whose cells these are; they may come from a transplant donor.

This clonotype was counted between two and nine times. The CDR3 sequence is CASSLMAGSAEAFF. As DNA, the CDR3 is TGTGCCAGCAGCCTAATGGCGGGATCGGCTGAAGCTTTCTTT. The chain employs TRBV12-3 or TRBV12-4 and TRBJ1-1, with unresolved D. V shed 6 bases and J shed 6 bases, with 17 bases lying between them. This CDR3 has 14 residues.

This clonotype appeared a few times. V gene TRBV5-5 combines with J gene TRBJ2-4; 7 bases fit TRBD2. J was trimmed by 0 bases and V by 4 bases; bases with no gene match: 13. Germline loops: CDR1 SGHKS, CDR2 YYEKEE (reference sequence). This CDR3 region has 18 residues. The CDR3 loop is CASSRGWGEGIAKNIQYF. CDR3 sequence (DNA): TGTGCCAGCAGCCGGGGTTGGGGGGAGGGTATAGCCAAAAACATTCAGTACTTC.